Following are 5 T cell receptor beta chains from one sample sequenced in a study of T cells in Graves' hyperthyroidism and ophthalmopathy. TCR beta CDR3 regions were amplified from RNA. HTBI primers were used for first-round RT-PCR of the TCR CDR3. TCRdb re-called the multiplex PCR reads with MiXCR, one entry per CDR3 protein. The data contain around 620,000 distinct CDR3 sequences, under 60% of them singletons. Material for sequencing was peripheral blood or thyroid tissue (not recorded which). The receptors were gathered from an adult woman with Graves' disease, either hyperthyroidism or ophthalmopathy (not recorded which).

V usage is TRBV29-1 and J usage is TRBJ2-7, with 12 bases lining up with TRBD1. The germline V gene encodes CDR1 SQVTM and CDR2 ANQGSEA. The junction had 9 bases not matched to a gene; V was cut back by 7 bases and J by 8 bases. This CDR3 comprises 13 residues. The CDR3 bases are TGCAGCGCAGGGACAGGGGGCGCGGGAAAGCAGTACTTC. Translating it yields CSAGTGGAGKQYF.

This clonotype came up many times. This rearrangement joins TRBV6-5 to TRBJ2-5, with TRBD2 matching over 13 bases. Looked up from germline, CDR1 is MNHEY and CDR2 is SVGAGI. CDR3 length: 16 amino acids. Germline trimming cut 6 bases from V and 3 bases from J; bases unmatched to any gene: 7. The chain's CDR3 is CASSHRLAGGEETQYF. CDR3 sequence (DNA): TGTGCCAGCAGCCACCGACTAGCGGGAGGAGAAGAGACCCAGTACTTC.

The chain has TRBV25-1 and TRBJ1-4, with unresolved D. Between the trimmed V and J ends, which lost 4 bases and 7 bases, there was a span of 16 bases. The CDR3 length is 15 residues. The germline gives CDR1 MGHDK, CDR2 SYGVNS. CDR3 protein: CASSASEDGGEKLFF. As DNA, the CDR3 is TGTGCCAGCAGTGCTAGTGAGGATGGCGGTGAAAAACTGTTTTTT.

As for this clonotype: The conserved final phenylalanine or tryptophan is absent from the CDR3, which likely points to a read error. V and J are TRBV7-2 and TRBJ1-2, with 7 bases that match TRBD1. Germline V gene data show CDR1 as SGHTA and CDR2 as FQGNSA. CDR3 length equals 13 residues. The V gene end was trimmed by 4 bases and the J gene end by 8 bases; junction bases not matched to a gene: 7. CDR3 sequence: CASSSRQGTGYTV. In nucleotides, the CDR3 is TGTGCCAGCAGCTCCCGACAGGGAACGGGCTACACCGTC.

This sequence joins TRBV19 and TRBJ2-5, with a possible D match to TRBD2 (5 bases). The J call may not be correct, given that the DNA end is closer to TRBJ2-4. The CDR3 totals 16 residues. CDR1 is LNHDA, CDR2 SQIVND, per germline (reference sequence). This CDR3 reads CASSIGRGFGKNIQYF. In DNA, the CDR3 is TGTGCCAGTAGTATTGGGAGAGGGTTTGGCAAAAACATTCAGTACTTC.